This T cell receptor (beta chain) was sequenced in a study of shared T cell receptors in the human thymus (dated by TCRdb to the early 2020s). With respect to the entire study: The study investigated the way shared, self-reactive T-cell receptor alpha chains are produced in the human thymus.

Library creation used the immunoSEQ multiplex PCR assay. Imported from immuneACCESS, the table was reduced by TCRdb to in-frame sequences with V and J called. These copies leave out some clones; in studies compared against another copy, an unresolved V gene accounts for under half, and the cause of the remainder is not known. This sample comprises approximately 660,000 clones, more than 75% of them detected only once. Jointly, the top ten make up approximately 0.011% of the sample. This clone was counted between two and nine times. What this receptor recognizes is not known. No base quality values were provided; no much bigger clone lies one nucleotide off. These data were also filed under a second study, of human thymus T cells. As the second paper documents: In Finland, the donors were immunologically healthy infants who were having open corrective cardiac surgery for congenital heart defects. The thymus tissue came from surgical resects taken out during corrective cardiac surgery. Usage of V and J gene segments appeared to be biased in both the thymic and the peripheral blood repertoires. The related research found that thymic TCR repertoires overlapped highly between unrelated individuals. The study characterized TCR alpha and beta repertoires from about 8 infant thymus samples and a few related peripheral blood samples. Donor ages ranging from 7 to 244 days were recorded, and 5 or 6 male and two female infants were included in the cohort. Thymocytes were mechanically released from the tissue and were stored as pellets of about 8.5-31 million cells at -70 degrees C. A QIAsymphony instrument was used to extract genomic DNA from the frozen cell pellets. The immunoSEQ multiplex PCR assay was used to amplify the TCRB and TCRAD loci from a standardized amount of quality-controlled genomic DNA. Amplicons spanned the V(D)J region at a length sufficient to cover the CDR3 and identify V and J genes. The amplicons were sequenced on an Illumina platform via the commercial immunoSEQ service. Primer bias and sequencing errors were corrected using previously described methods, and TCRAD and TCRB definitions followed the IMGT database. Analysis of the repertoires was done with immunoSEQ Analyzer 3.0 and VDJTools and included basic statistics, V/J segment usage, diversity estimates, rarefaction and pairwise overlap. Diversity was estimated using the Chao1, ChaoE, Efron-Thisted, Shannon and inverse Simpson indices, and was also estimated on datasets down-sampled to the size of the smallest sample. For repertoire overlap, CDR3 nucleotide sequence, V gene and J gene had to match strictly, and clustering was done by Jaccard-based multidimensional scaling. On average, about 730,000 unique TCRB clonotypes were obtained from thymus samples, compared with about 84,000 from blood samples.

Source material: thymocytes. The receptor's source is a boy in the first two years of life with a congenital heart defect. Donor details come from another sample of the same person, matched by shared clones.

The CDR3 region reads CASSEFGGGYEQYF. At the DNA level, the sequence is TGTGCCAGCAGTGAATTTGGAGGCGGCTACGAGCAGTACTTC. The rearrangement combines TRBV25-1 with TRBJ2-7; a tentative D match to TRBD2 spans 5 bases. The V and J ends are trimmed by 1 base and 3 bases, leaving 10 bases between them. Including the terminal cysteine and phenylalanine, the CDR3 comprises 14 residues. Only the CDR3 region is kept as DNA, spanning 42 bases read in frame from base 1. From the germline V gene, CDR1 is MGHDK and CDR2 is SYGVNS.